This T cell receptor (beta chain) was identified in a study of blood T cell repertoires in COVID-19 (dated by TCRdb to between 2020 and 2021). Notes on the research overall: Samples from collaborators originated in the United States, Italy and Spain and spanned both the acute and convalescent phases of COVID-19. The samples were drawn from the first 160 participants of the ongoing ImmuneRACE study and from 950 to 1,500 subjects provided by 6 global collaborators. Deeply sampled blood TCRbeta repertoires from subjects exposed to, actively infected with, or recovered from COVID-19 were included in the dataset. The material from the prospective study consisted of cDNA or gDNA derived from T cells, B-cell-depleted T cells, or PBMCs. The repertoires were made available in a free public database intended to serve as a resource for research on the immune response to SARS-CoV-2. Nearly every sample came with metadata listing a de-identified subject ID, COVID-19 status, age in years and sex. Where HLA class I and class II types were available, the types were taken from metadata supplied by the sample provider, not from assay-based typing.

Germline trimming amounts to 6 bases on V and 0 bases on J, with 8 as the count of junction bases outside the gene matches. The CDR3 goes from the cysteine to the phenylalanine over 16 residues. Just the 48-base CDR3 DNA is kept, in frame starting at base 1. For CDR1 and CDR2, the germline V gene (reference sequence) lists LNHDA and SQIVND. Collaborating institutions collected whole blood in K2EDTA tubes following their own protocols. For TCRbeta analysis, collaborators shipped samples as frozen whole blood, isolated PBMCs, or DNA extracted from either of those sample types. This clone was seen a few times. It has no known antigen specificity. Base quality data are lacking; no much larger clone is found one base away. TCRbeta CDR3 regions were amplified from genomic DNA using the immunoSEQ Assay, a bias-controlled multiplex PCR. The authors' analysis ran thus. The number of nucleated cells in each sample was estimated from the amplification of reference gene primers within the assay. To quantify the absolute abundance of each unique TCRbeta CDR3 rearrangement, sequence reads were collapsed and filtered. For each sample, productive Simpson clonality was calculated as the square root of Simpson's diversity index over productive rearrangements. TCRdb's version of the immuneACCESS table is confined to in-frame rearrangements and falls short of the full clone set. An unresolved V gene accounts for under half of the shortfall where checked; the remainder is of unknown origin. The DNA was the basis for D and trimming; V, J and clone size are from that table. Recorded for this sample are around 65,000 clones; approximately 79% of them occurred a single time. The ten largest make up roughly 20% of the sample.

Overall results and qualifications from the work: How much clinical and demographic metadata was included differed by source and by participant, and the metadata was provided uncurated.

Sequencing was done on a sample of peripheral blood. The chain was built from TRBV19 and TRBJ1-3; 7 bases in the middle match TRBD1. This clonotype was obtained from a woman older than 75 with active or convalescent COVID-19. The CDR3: CASSPGQSFSGNTIYF. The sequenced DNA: TGTGCCAGTAGCCCGGGACAGTCCTTCTCTGGAAACACCATATATTTT.